This T cell receptor beta chain emerged from a study of blood T cells in healthy people across ages. Study as a whole: T cells yielded about one barcoded beta molecule per two cells through template switching. Study results and limitations: Higher diversity and more naive CD4+ cells were features of long-lived donors, compared to aged donors. Unsorted PBMC material precluded a definitive naive versus antigen-experienced comparison.

This clonotype was seen repeatedly, ten times or more. Its antigen is unidentified. For the second PCR, which ran for 7 to 11 cycles, a sample-barcoded 5' primer and a J-beta primer mix were used. MiXCR, applied by TCRdb to the 5' RACE reads, yields one record per CDR3 protein. The table has hundreds of thousands of distinct CDR3 sequences, more than 25% seen once. The V gene's germline CDR1 is SEHNR and CDR2 FQNEAQ (reference sequence). V shed 2 bases and J shed 7 bases, with 17 bases lying between them. This CDR3 spans 15 amino acids. Input material: blood. The chain recombines TRBV7-9 with TRBJ2-5; weak D call: TRBD1 (5 bases). The receptor's source is a woman older than 75 in good health. CDR3 bases: TGTGCCAGCAGCTTATCAGGGATCGGCGGCGGGACCCAGTACTTC. Amino acid sequence: CASSLSGIGGGTQYF.